Listed here are 23 T cell receptor beta chains from one sample, sequenced in a study of CD8 T cells in Susac syndrome. Reverse transcription of roughly 0.45 to 1 ug RNA was carried out with random hexamers. TCRdb itself ran the immunoSEQ multiplex PCR reads through MiXCR, one entry per CDR3 protein. The data show a few hundred thousand distinct CDR3 sequences, 95% seen once. Sequencing was done on a sample of CD4+ T cells from PBMCs. The source of these receptors is a human donor with multiple sclerosis.

This clonotype has only one observation. The CDR3 spells CSASLINYGYTF. CDR3 nucleotide sequence: TGCAGTGCTAGTCTCATTAACTATGGCTACACCTTC. The chain combines TRBV20-1 with TRBJ1-2; D not certain. The CDR3 is made up of 12 amino acids. Germline CDR1 and CDR2: DFQATT and SNEGSKA (reference sequence). Trimming cost V 3 bases and J 1 base, with 6 bases left between them.

The chain couples TRBV4-1 to TRBJ2-1; perhaps TRBD1 as D (6 bases). V was clipped by 3 bases and J by 4 bases, with 13 bases between them. The germline V gene has CDR1 MGHRA and CDR2 YSYEKL. CDR3 length: 15 residues. The CDR3 DNA follows: TGCGCCAGCAGCCAGGACAGTCCGCCTTACAATGAGCAGTTCTTC. Its protein is CASSQDSPPYNEQFF.

The V and J genes are TRBV20-1 and TRBJ2-7, with 7 nucleotides matching TRBD1. V trimming: 6 bases; J trimming: 3 bases; junction bases outside the gene matches: 5. CDR1 is DFQATT and CDR2 is SNEGSKA in the germline V gene (reference sequence). The CDR3 loop spans 12 amino acids. This chain's CDR3 is CSAWGQIYEQYF. The CDR3 DNA reads TGCAGTGCCTGGGGACAGATCTACGAGCAGTACTTC.

This chain links TRBV3-1 with TRBJ1-2, with 8 bases that match TRBD1. Losses at the gene ends were 0 bases for V and 8 bases for J; bases not matched to a gene: 5. The CDR3 spans 14 residues. CDR1 and CDR2 from the germline V gene are LGHDT and YNNKEL (reference sequence). The DNA of the CDR3 is TGTGCCAGCAGCCAAGACCGGACAGGGTACGGCTACACCTTC. Amino acids: CASSQDRTGYGYTF.

The rearrangement uses TRBV20-1 and TRBJ1-6; 10 bases agree with TRBD1. This CDR3 has 16 amino acids. The germline CDR1 and CDR2 sequences are DFQATT and SNEGSKA (reference sequence). Trimming at V came to 1 base and at J to 6 bases, leaving 6 bases not matched to a gene. Written as DNA, the CDR3 is TGCAGTGCTAGAGTAATGACAGGGGGCGGTAATTCACCCCTCCACTTT. The encoded protein is CSARVMTGGGNSPLHF.

The chain combines TRBV5-4 with TRBJ2-2; D call uncertain. The V gene lost 5 bases and the J gene lost 6 bases, with 17 bases spanning the gap. Germline CDR1 is SGHNT and CDR2 is YYREEE (reference sequence). This CDR3 contains 15 residues. The DNA of the CDR3 is TGTGCCAGCAGTTACTACTCTAGGATGTCCGGGGAGCTGTTTTTT. As protein: CASSYYSRMSGELFF. Full variable domain (outside the CDR3, taken from reference TRBV5-4 and TRBJ2-2): ETGVTQSPTHLIKTRGQQVTLRCSSQSGHNTVSWYQQALGQGPQFIFQYYREEENGRGNFPPRFSGLQFPNYSSELNVNALELDDSALYLCASSYYSRMSGELFFGEGSRLTVL.

The rearrangement joins TRBV20-1 to TRBJ2-3; TRBD2 matches 8 bases. This CDR3 is built from 15 residues. Germline assignment: CDR1 DFQATT and CDR2 SNEGSKA (reference sequence). Losses at the gene ends were 5 bases for V and 13 bases for J; bases not matched to a gene: 20. The CDR3 spells CSAHRAGAGARRKYF. The CDR3 nucleotides read TGCAGTGCTCACAGGGCAGGAGCGGGAGCCCGGAGGAAGTATTTT.

The chain has TRBV29-1 and TRBJ2-1; 8 bases are a match to TRBD2. CDR1 is SQVTM, CDR2 ANQGSEA, per germline. After removal of 8 bases from V and 2 bases from J, the junction contained 11 bases not matched to a gene. The CDR3 totals 15 residues. The CDR3 nucleotides read TGCAGCACCAAGAGCGGGAGCCTTACCTACAATGAGCAGTTCTTC. Its protein is CSTKSGSLTYNEQFF.

The V call is TRBV25-1, the J call TRBJ2-5; D remains unclear. CDR1 and CDR2 from the germline V gene are MGHDK and SYGVNS. The CDR3 totals 10 residues. Trimming left V 6 bases short and J 4 bases short, with 3 bases between. CDR3 in DNA: TGTGCCAGCAGGGGAGAGACCCAGTACTTC. Protein: CASRGETQYF.

The chain joins TRBV9 to TRBJ2-3, with TRBD2 matching over 8 bases. The CDR3 is 15 residues long. V dropped 4 bases and J dropped 5; count of bases not matched to a gene: 9. The germline CDR1 and CDR2 sequences are SGDLS and YYNGEE. As DNA, the CDR3 is TGTGCCAGCAGCAAAAGCGGGAGCAGTAGAGATACGCAGTATTTT. Translating gives CASSKSGSSRDTQYF.

The gene calls are TRBV12-3 or TRBV12-4 and TRBJ2-1, with 12 positions matching TRBD2. With V trimmed by 3 bases and J by 8 bases, 5 bases remained unmatched. CDR3 size: 15 residues. The CDR3 here is CASSFTSGGLDEQFF. In DNA form, the CDR3 reads TGTGCCAGCAGTTTCACTAGCGGGGGGTTGGATGAGCAGTTCTTC.

V usage is TRBV15 and J usage is TRBJ1-5; no reliable D call. V was pared by 5 bases and J by 3 bases, with 5 bases between. CDR1 is LNHNV and CDR2 is YYDKDF in the germline V gene (reference sequence). The length of the CDR3 is 12 residues. The CDR3 bases are TGTGCCACCAGCGGCCACAATCAGCCCCAGCATTTT. Protein sequence: CATSGHNQPQHF.

This clonotype was picked up one time. The chain has TRBV6-2 or TRBV6-3 and TRBJ2-7; D remains unclear. This CDR3 region has 13 residues. The V and J ends lost 3 bases and 6 bases respectively, with 12 bases between them. Germline V gene sequence: CDR1 MNHEY, CDR2 SVGEGT. The CDR3 is CASSYYRHVEQYF. CDR3 DNA: TGTGCCAGCAGTTATTACCGACATGTCGAGCAGTACTTC.

This chain joins TRBV24-1 and TRBJ2-1; TRBD1 agrees at 10 bases. Germline lookup yields CDR1 KGHDR and CDR2 SFDVKD. V shed 3 bases and J 7 bases; nucleotides not matched to a gene: 2. The length of the CDR3 is 14 residues. This CDR3 reads CATSDGGQGNEQFF. The CDR3 DNA sequence: TGTGCCACCAGTGATGGGGGACAGGGGAATGAGCAGTTCTTC.

The V and J genes are TRBV30 and TRBJ1-2; 8 bases line up with TRBD1. CDR3 length equals 12 residues. V dropped 3 bases and J dropped 8; count of bases not matched to a gene: 5. Germline V gives CDR1 GTSNPN, CDR2 SVGIG (reference sequence). The CDR3 region is CAWSGQGMGYTF. The CDR3 DNA reads TGTGCCTGGAGCGGACAGGGAATGGGCTACACCTTC.

The chain joins TRBV20-1 to TRBJ2-5; possibly TRBD2 for D (6 bases). The CDR3 loop spans 15 amino acids. Per germline, CDR1 DFQATT and CDR2 SNEGSKA (reference sequence). Trimming removed 5 bases at V and 2 bases at J, with 18 bases between. CDR3 nucleotide sequence: TGCAGTGCTCCGGTCTATGCGGGATTGCAAGAGACCCAGTACTTC. This codes for CSAPVYAGLQETQYF.

The rearrangement uses TRBV24-1 and TRBJ2-7; D is unclear. The CDR3 spans 16 residues. V lost 3 bases and J lost 0, with 14 bases in between. CDR1 and CDR2 from the germline V gene are KGHDR and SFDVKD. The CDR3 nucleotides are TGTGCCACCAGTGATACCAAATTACAGCTCTCCTACGAGCAGTACTTC. It yields the protein CATSDTKLQLSYEQYF.

The table lists this clonotype with a count of one. CDR3 bases: TGTGCCACCTCCGACAGGAGGAATGGCTACACCTTC. Protein product: CATSDRRNGYTF. This chain connects TRBV27 to TRBJ1-2, with D perhaps matching TRBD1 (6 bases). Per the germline V gene, CDR1 is MNHEY and CDR2 is SMNVEV (reference sequence). The CDR3 covers 12 residues. Trimming pared 10 bases from V and 6 bases from J, leaving 15 bases between.

The chain employs TRBV5-1 and TRBJ2-6; the D gene could be TRBD1 or TRBD2 (5 bases each). Per germline, CDR1 SGHRS and CDR2 YFSETQ. This CDR3 spans 16 amino acids. Trimming stripped 4 bases from V and 0 bases from J, with 11 bases between. The CDR3 DNA sequence: TGCGCCAGCAGCACGGGACGCCCCTCTGGGGCCAACGTCCTGACTTTC. Protein product: CASSTGRPSGANVLTF.

A single count supports this clonotype. This chain connects TRBV30 to TRBJ2-2; D is ambiguous. There are 14 residues in the CDR3. Trimming removed 2 bases at V and 7 bases at J, with 14 bases between. CDR1 and CDR2 (germline): GTSNPN, SVGIG (reference sequence). The CDR3 region is CAWSPGLQYGELFF. The CDR3, as DNA: TGTGCCTGGAGTCCTGGGCTCCAATACGGGGAGCTGTTTTTT.

V and J are TRBV28 and TRBJ1-1; D is undetermined. CDR3 size: 13 residues. CDR1 and CDR2 from the germline V gene are MDHEN and SYDVKM. Trimming removed 5 bases from V and 0 bases from J, with 7 bases in between. CDR3 residues: CASSASLNTEAFF. The CDR3 DNA sequence: TGTGCCAGCAGTGCCTCTTTGAACACTGAAGCTTTCTTT. The full variable domain, its missing parts supplied by reference TRBV28 and TRBJ1-1, is DVKVTQSSRYLVKRTGEKVFLECVQDMDHENMFWYRQDPGLGLRLIYFSYDVKMKEKGDIPEGYSVSREKKERFSLILESASTNQTSMYLCASSASLNTEAFFGQGTRLTVV.

The V and J genes are TRBV10-3 and TRBJ2-1; D is perhaps TRBD1 or TRBD2 (5 bases each). Germline-derived CDR1 and CDR2 are ENHRY and SYGVKD. V lost 6 bases and J 10 bases, leaving 22 bases between the germline ends. This CDR3 comprises 15 residues. The CDR3 here is CAISVGTAGEPEQFF. DNA of the CDR3: TGTGCCATCAGCGTCGGGACGGCCGGGGAACCCGAGCAGTTCTTC.

The chain is built from TRBV7-9 and TRBJ1-4, with 9 nucleotides matching TRBD1. CDR1 SEHNR and CDR2 FQNEAQ come from the germline V gene (reference sequence). V gave up 1 base and J gave up 8 bases; unmatched junction bases: 5. The CDR3 spans 15 residues. The CDR3 bases are TGTGCCAGCAGCTTAGTGGGACAGGGAGCCGAAAAACTGTTTTTT. Protein: CASSLVGQGAEKLFF.